What follows are 5 T cell receptor beta chains derived from one specimen sequenced in a study of blood T cell repertoires in COVID-19. This table comes from immunoSEQ multiplex PCR, and its TCRdb copy is limited to in-frame clones, with some not included. Of under 15,000 clones in the sample, approximately 72% were seen once. Material for sequencing was peripheral blood. These receptors all stem from a man aged 60 to 69 with COVID-19, enrolled during active disease.

The V and J genes are TRBV28 and TRBJ2-7, with no clear D. V lost 2 bases to trimming and J lost 4 bases, with 6 bases between them. CDR3 length: 12 residues. Germline V gene sequence: CDR1 MDHEN, CDR2 SYDVKM. The CDR3 sequence is CASSLGRYEQYF. The CDR3 DNA reads TGTGCCAGCAGTTTAGGGCGTTACGAGCAGTACTTC. Full variable domain (remainder filled in from reference TRBV28 and TRBJ2-7): DVKVTQSSRYLVKRTGEKVFLECVQDMDHENMFWYRQDPGLGLRLIYFSYDVKMKEKGDIPEGYSVSREKKERFSLILESASTNQTSMYLCASSLGRYEQYFGPGTRLTVT.

This clone has just a few counts. The V call is TRBV3-1 (or the pseudogene TRBV3-2), the J call TRBJ2-7; D is unclear. Looked up from germline, CDR1 is LGHDT and CDR2 is YNNKEL (reference sequence). V was shortened by 4 bases and J by 5 bases, with 12 bases between the two germline ends. This CDR3 is 13 amino acids long. This CDR3 reads CASSLAGSDEQYF. The CDR3 bases are TGTGCCAGCAGCCTTGCAGGTTCGGACGAGCAGTACTTC.

The chain combines TRBV29-1 with TRBJ1-2; the D is unclear. The germline CDR1 and CDR2 sequences are SQVTM and ANQGSEA. The CDR3 consists of 12 residues. Trimming cost V 0 bases and J 8 bases, with 10 bases left between them. The CDR3 here is CSVEDLGKGYTF. The CDR3 nucleotides read TGCAGCGTTGAAGACCTAGGTAAAGGCTACACCTTC.

This chain links TRBV10-1 with TRBJ2-2; 10 positions match TRBD2. Trimming cost V 6 bases and J 5 bases; bases outside gene matches: 6. Germline assignment: CDR1 WNHNN and CDR2 SYGVQD (reference sequence). The CDR3 runs to 15 residues. The CDR3 coding sequence is TGCGCCAGCAGAGAGGCTAGCGGGAGTACCGGGGAGCTGTTTTTT. This gives the protein CASREASGSTGELFF.

This clone occurred a few times. V and J are TRBV7-2 and TRBJ2-7, with 11 bases aligning to TRBD2. Germline-derived CDR1 and CDR2 are SGHTA and FQGNSA. Trimming took 5 bases from V and 6 from J; bases not matched to a gene: 9. The CDR3 is made up of 15 amino acids. In DNA form, the CDR3 reads TGTGCCAGCAGCCCGTTCCTAGCGGGGGGCGCCGAGCAGTACTTC. Amino acids: CASSPFLAGGAEQYF.